Presented here are 15 T cell receptor beta chains from one specimen sequenced in a study of blood T cell repertoires in COVID-19. The protocol was immunoSEQ multiplex PCR, while the TCRdb copy is restricted to in-frame clones and leaves out a portion. This table has over 55,000 clones, about 83% appearing once. The sequenced material came from peripheral blood. The source of these receptors is a man in his fifties with active COVID-19.

The chain couples TRBV18 to TRBJ2-7, with D possibly matching TRBD2 (5 bases). CDR3 length: 15 residues. V gave up 6 bases and J gave up 0 bases, with 15 bases separating them. CDR1 and CDR2 (germline): KGHSH, LQKENI. The chain's CDR3 is CASSPFEGSSYEQYF. Here the CDR3 DNA reads TGTGCCAGCTCCCCTTTTGAGGGAAGCTCCTACGAGCAGTACTTC.

V gene TRBV7-8 combines with J gene TRBJ2-1, with D possibly being TRBD2 (5 bases). The V and J ends lost 3 bases and 6 bases respectively, with 12 bases between them. CDR3 size: 14 residues. Germline loops: CDR1 SGHVS, CDR2 FQNEAQ. This CDR3 is CASSFRGLRNEQFF. In nucleotides, the CDR3 is TGTGCCAGCAGCTTCCGAGGGCTACGCAATGAGCAGTTCTTC.

This clone was seen just once. This chain connects TRBV25-1 to TRBJ2-7, with 8 nucleotides matching TRBD2. Germline V lookup: CDR1 MGHDK, CDR2 SYGVNS. V was clipped by 7 bases and J by 6 bases; unmatched bases: 8. The CDR3 consists of 13 residues. CDR3 region: CASTPPGGREQYF. In DNA form, the CDR3 reads TGTGCCAGCACTCCGCCGGGGGGGCGCGAGCAGTACTTC.

V gene TRBV7-8 combines with J gene TRBJ1-1; D unclear. Per the germline V gene, CDR1 is SGHVS and CDR2 is FQNEAQ. V was cut by 5 bases and J by 3 bases, with 16 bases left in between. The CDR3 extends over 15 amino acids. In DNA form, the CDR3 reads TGTGCCAGCAGCCAACGGAGGGCCGACGACACTGAAGCTTTCTTT. The encoded protein is CASSQRRADDTEAFF.

This clone was found a few times. This chain connects TRBV9 to TRBJ2-3; maybe TRBD2 (6 bases). This CDR3 is 15 amino acids long. Germline loops: CDR1 SGDLS, CDR2 YYNGEE. The V end lost 3 bases, the J end lost 4 bases, and 15 bases lay between the germline ends. The CDR3 DNA reads TGTGCCAGCAGCGCCCGGGACTCCATGGCAGATACGCAGTATTTT. It encodes CASSARDSMADTQYF.

The chain joins TRBV5-4 to TRBJ1-6; TRBD1 aligns across 7 bases. Unmatched junction bases numbered 13, after V lost 4 bases and J lost 9 bases. CDR1 and CDR2 from the germline V gene are SGHNT and YYREEE (reference sequence). This CDR3 contains 16 residues. CDR3 in DNA: TGTGCCAGCAGCCTATACCGACAGGGCCTAAGTTCACCCCTCCACTTT. Protein: CASSLYRQGLSSPLHF.

This clone showed up just once. The chain uses TRBV7-2 and TRBJ2-5; TRBD2 aligns across 9 bases. With V trimmed by 1 base and J by 5 bases, 8 bases remained unmatched. The germline CDR1 and CDR2 sequences are SGHTA and FQGNSA. The CDR3 length is 16 residues. The CDR3 here is CASSLVAGAPSETQYF. In DNA, the CDR3 is TGTGCCAGCAGCTTAGTAGCGGGAGCGCCGTCTGAGACCCAGTACTTC.

The chain links TRBV7-3 to TRBJ2-3; 14 nucleotides match TRBD2. The CDR3 sequence is 17 residues long. V trimming: 4 bases; J trimming: 3 bases; junction bases outside the gene matches: 6. CDR1 and CDR2 from the germline V gene are SGHTA and FQGTGA. The DNA for the CDR3 is TGTGCCAGCAGCTCGGGACTAGCGGGAGTTTTGACAGATACGCAGTATTTT. Protein sequence: CASSSGLAGVLTDTQYF. The variable domain in full, completed from reference TRBV7-3 and TRBJ2-3, reads GAGVSQTPSNKVTEKGKYVELRCDPISGHTALYWYRQSLGQGPEFLIYFQGTGAADDSGLPNDRFFAVRPEGSVSTLKIQRTERGDSAVYLCASSSGLAGVLTDTQYFGPGTRLTVL.

V is TRBV9 and J is TRBJ1-5, with 7 bases lining up with TRBD1. With V trimmed by 2 bases and J by 3 bases, 2 bases remained unmatched. Germline assignment: CDR1 SGDLS and CDR2 YYNGEE. This CDR3 has 14 amino acids. The CDR3 sequence is CASSVGQNNQPQHF. CDR3 bases: TGTGCCAGCAGCGTGGGACAGAACAATCAGCCCCAGCATTTT.

V gene TRBV19 combines with J gene TRBJ2-3, with D tentatively TRBD2 (6 bases). The V gene's germline CDR1 is LNHDA and CDR2 SQIVND (reference sequence). V shed 0 bases and J shed 2 bases, with 9 bases lying between them. This CDR3 has 15 amino acids. CDR3 coding DNA: TGTGCCAGTAGTATAGATCGGGGGTCCACAGATACGCAGTATTTT. It yields the protein CASSIDRGSTDTQYF.

The rearrangement joins TRBV4-1 to TRBJ1-1, with a tentative D call TRBD1 (5 bases). The CDR3 is made up of 14 amino acids. V lost 6 bases and J lost 4, with 15 bases in between. Looked up from germline, CDR1 is MGHRA and CDR2 is YSYEKL. Here the CDR3 DNA reads TGCGCCAGCAGGCCCAGGGTGGTGGGCACTGAAGCTTTCTTT. It is translated as CASRPRVVGTEAFF.

V gene TRBV11-2 combines with J gene TRBJ2-1, with a possible D match to TRBD1 (5 bases). The CDR3 covers 14 residues. The germline CDR1 and CDR2 sequences are SGHAT and FQNNGV. V shed 8 bases and J shed 4 bases, with 15 bases lying between them. The CDR3 DNA reads TGTGCCAGCGATGCAGGGCCATATTACAATGAGCAGTTCTTC. Translating gives CASDAGPYYNEQFF.

The genes are TRBV19 and TRBJ1-6; 9 nucleotides match TRBD1. V was clipped by 3 bases and J by 6 bases; unmatched bases: 9. From germline, CDR1 is LNHDA and CDR2 SQIVND (reference sequence). The CDR3 sequence is 17 residues long. This CDR3 reads CASSIFYRGQGNSPLHF. CDR3 bases: TGTGCCAGTAGTATCTTCTACCGGGGACAGGGTAATTCACCCCTCCACTTT.

This sequence joins TRBV14 and TRBJ2-5, with D maybe TRBD1 (6 bases). Germline-derived CDR1 and CDR2 are SGHDN and FVKESK. CDR3 size: 16 residues. Trimming cost V 0 bases and J 7 bases, with 18 bases left between them. CDR3 loop: CASSQDNADSSGTQYF. The CDR3 region has the DNA TGTGCCAGCAGCCAAGACAACGCGGACAGCTCGGGGACCCAGTACTTC.

The chain links TRBV28 to TRBJ1-2; 10 nucleotides align to TRBD1. V lost 6 bases to trimming and J lost 5 bases; unmatched junction nucleotides: 6. CDR3 length: 14 amino acids. Germline V gives CDR1 MDHEN, CDR2 SYDVKM. CDR3 DNA sequence: TGTGCCAGCAGGGGGACAGGGGTAATGTATGGCTACACCTTC. Its protein is CASRGTGVMYGYTF.